The text below deals with one TCR beta chain. Its antigen remains unidentified. This specimen belongs to a study of Ad26.COV2.S vaccination and SARS-CoV-2 variants. Study results and limitations: Participants given vaccine showed non-spike TCR breadth similar to that of placebo recipients. Vaccinees displayed broader spike-specific TCR repertoires than placebo recipients. Reportedly, spike-specific CD8+ and CD4+ T cell responses achieved substantial breadth once vaccination had taken place.

The CDR3 covers 21 residues. The V segment lost 9 bases and the J segment 5 bases; nucleotides outside the gene matches: 32. The germline V gene encodes CDR1 LNHDA and CDR2 SQIVND (reference sequence). Here immunoSEQ multiplex PCR was the method, and the copy in TCRdb shows in-frame clones only, minus some. There are around 350,000 clones in the sample; roughly nine tenths occur only once, and under 5% lies in the top ten. This clonotype was sampled from a human donor who had recovered from COVID-19. The rearrangement links TRBV19 to TRBJ2-7, with 9 bases fitting TRBD1. This specimen was peripheral blood, taken after recovery from COVID-19. The chain's CDR3 is CARARASRDRAYAGELNEQYF. The CDR3 DNA is TGTGCCAGGGCAAGGGCTTCCCGGGACAGGGCCTACGCGGGGGAGCTTAACGAGCAGTACTTC.